This entry is about one TCR beta chain. The length of the CDR3 is 15 residues. V was pared by 7 bases and J by 3 bases, with 18 bases between. The germline gives CDR1 SGHTA, CDR2 FQGNSA. This entry comes from a study of shared clonotypes between healthy human individuals. Sequenced by immunoSEQ multiplex PCR; TCRdb stores in-frame clones only, minus some. The sample records roughly 2,300,000 clones, 80% to 95% being singletons. This TCR was sampled from a man in his late teens or twenties in good health. Some clones in this sample may be carry-over from other donors' samples. The specimen sequenced was naive CD4+ T cells from PBMCs. Described subset: CD45RA+ positively selected. This chain connects TRBV7-2 to TRBJ1-2, with D possibly matching TRBD1 (5 bases). Here the CDR3 DNA reads TGTGCCAGCACCTCCCTCCCGAGGGGATACTATGGCTACACCTTC. It yields the protein CASTSLPRGYYGYTF.